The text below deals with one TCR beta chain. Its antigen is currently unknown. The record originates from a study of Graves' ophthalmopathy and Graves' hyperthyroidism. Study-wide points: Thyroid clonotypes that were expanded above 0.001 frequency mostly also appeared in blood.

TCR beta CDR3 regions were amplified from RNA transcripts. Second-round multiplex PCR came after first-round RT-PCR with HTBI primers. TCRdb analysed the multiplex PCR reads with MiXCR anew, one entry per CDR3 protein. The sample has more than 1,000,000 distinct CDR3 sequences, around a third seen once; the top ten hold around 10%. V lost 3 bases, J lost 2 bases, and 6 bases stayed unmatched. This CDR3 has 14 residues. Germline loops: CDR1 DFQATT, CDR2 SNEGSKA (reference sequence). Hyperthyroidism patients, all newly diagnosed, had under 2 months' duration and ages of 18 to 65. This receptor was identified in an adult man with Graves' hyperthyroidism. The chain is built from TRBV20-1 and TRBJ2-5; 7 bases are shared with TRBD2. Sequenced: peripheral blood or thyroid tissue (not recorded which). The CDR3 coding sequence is TGCAGTGCTAGGCTCATGGGGGGGCAAGAGACCCAGTACTTC. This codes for CSARLMGGQETQYF.